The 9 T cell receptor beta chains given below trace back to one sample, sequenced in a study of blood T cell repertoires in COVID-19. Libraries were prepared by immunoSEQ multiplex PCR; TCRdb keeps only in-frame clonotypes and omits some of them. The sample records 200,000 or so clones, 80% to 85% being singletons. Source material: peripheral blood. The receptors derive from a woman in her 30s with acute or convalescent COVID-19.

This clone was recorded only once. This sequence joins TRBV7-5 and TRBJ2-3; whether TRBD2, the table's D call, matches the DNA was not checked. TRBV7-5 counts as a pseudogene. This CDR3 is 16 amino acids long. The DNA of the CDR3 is TGTGTCAGAAGCCTAGGGCCTAGATCGGATGGAGATACGCAGTATTTT. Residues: CVRSLGPRSDGDTQYF.

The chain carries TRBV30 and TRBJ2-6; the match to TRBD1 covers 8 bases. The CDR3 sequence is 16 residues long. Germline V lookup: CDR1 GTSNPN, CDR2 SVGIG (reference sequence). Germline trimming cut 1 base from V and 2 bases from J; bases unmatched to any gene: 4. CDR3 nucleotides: TGTGCCTGGAGTGGGGACAGGCTCCCTGGGGCCAACGTCCTGACTTTC. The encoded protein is CAWSGDRLPGANVLTF. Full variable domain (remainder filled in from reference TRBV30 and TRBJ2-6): SQTIHQWPATLVQPVGSPLSLECTVEGTSNPNLYWYRQAAGRGLQLLFYSVGIGQISSEVPQNLSASRPQDRQFILSSKKLLLSDSGFYLCAWSGDRLPGANVLTFGAGSRLTVL.

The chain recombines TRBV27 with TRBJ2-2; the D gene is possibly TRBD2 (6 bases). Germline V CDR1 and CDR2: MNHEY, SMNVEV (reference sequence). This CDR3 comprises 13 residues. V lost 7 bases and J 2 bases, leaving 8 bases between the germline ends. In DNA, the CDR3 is TGTGCCAGCAAGGAGGGTAACACCGGGGAGCTGTTTTTT. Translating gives CASKEGNTGELFF.

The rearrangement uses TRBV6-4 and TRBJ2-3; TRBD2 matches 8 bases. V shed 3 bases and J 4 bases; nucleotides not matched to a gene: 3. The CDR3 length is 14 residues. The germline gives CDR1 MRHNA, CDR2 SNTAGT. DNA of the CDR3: TGTGCCAGCAGTGAAGCGGGAGACGCAGATACGCAGTATTTT. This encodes CASSEAGDADTQYF.

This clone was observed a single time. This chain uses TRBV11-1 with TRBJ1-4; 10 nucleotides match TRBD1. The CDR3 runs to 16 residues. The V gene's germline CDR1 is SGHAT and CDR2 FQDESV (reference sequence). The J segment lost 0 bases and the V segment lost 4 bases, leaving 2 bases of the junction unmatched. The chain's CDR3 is CASSSGQGATNEKLFF. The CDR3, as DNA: TGTGCCAGCAGCTCCGGACAGGGGGCAACTAATGAAAAACTGTTTTTT.

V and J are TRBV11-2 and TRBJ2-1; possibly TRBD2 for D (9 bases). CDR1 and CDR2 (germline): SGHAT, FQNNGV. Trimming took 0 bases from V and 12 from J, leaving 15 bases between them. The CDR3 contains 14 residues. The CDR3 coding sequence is TGTGCCAGCAGCTTAGATCCTAGCGGGACAGGGCAGTTCTTC. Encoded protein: CASSLDPSGTGQFF.

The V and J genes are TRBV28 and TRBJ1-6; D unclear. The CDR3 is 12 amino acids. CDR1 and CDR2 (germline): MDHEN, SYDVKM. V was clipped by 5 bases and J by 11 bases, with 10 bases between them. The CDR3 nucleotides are TGTGCCAGCAGTCGGGAAATTCCACCCCTCCACTTT. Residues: CASSREIPPLHF.

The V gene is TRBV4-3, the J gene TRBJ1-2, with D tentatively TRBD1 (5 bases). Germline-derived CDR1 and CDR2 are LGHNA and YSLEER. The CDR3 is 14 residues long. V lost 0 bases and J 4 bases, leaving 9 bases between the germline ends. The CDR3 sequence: CASSQEKGAYGYTF. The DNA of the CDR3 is TGCGCCAGCAGCCAAGAGAAAGGGGCCTATGGCTACACCTTC.

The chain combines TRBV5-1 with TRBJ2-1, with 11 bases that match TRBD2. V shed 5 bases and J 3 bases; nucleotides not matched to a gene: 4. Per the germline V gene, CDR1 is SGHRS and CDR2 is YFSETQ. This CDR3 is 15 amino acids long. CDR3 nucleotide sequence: TGCGCCAGCAGGCCGGGACTAGCGGACTACAATGAGCAGTTCTTC. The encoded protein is CASRPGLADYNEQFF.